The 13 T cell receptor beta chains below come from one sample, sequenced in a study of T cells after yellow fever vaccination (dated by TCRdb to between 2017 and 2020). Reading the label with the study, this specimen's treatment or condition is: live attenuated yellow fever vaccine strain. Library method: 5' RACE. Sequenced on an Illumina HiSeq 2500. The public reads were reanalyzed by TCRdb: fastp trimming at Q25, MiXCR alignment, in-frame beta chains only. Rows matching on CDR3 protein sequence are summarized as one entry with the most common DNA and genes. Present in this sample are hundreds of thousands of distinct CDR3 sequences, roughly 8.3% of which were seen just once. Clones ranked in the top ten supply roughly 18% of the sample. The sequences come from PBMCs, collected around 45 days after the first yellow fever vaccination. Every receptor here comes from a man aged 18 to 30 who received the YFV17D yellow fever vaccine.

This clonotype has more than one count but fewer than ten. J is TRBJ1-2 and V is TRBV4-2; no clear D. V was clipped by 0 bases and J by 8 bases, with 16 bases between them. The CDR3 is made up of 15 amino acids. Per germline, CDR1 LGHNA and CDR2 YNFKEQ. This CDR3 reads CASSQEEESRGGYTF. DNA of the CDR3: TGTGCCAGCAGCCAAGAAGAGGAATCCCGTGGGGGCTACACCTTC.

The V gene is TRBV27, the J gene TRBJ2-7; TRBD1 aligns across 7 bases. J gave up 3 bases and V 5 bases, and 19 bases lay outside the gene matches. This CDR3 has 18 amino acids. In germline, CDR1 is MNHEY, CDR2 SMNVEV (reference sequence). CDR3 amino acids: CASSPIVIRTGPHYEQYF. Here the CDR3 DNA reads TGTGCCAGCAGTCCGATCGTTATCAGGACAGGCCCTCACTACGAGCAGTACTTC.

The chain uses TRBV2 and TRBJ2-3; 8 nucleotides line up with TRBD2. The CDR3 length is 15 residues. V lost 6 bases and J lost 2; bases outside the gene matches: 7. From germline, CDR1 is SNHLY and CDR2 FYNNEI. The CDR3, as DNA: TGTGCCAGCAGCGCCGGGACTAGAGCCACAGATACGCAGTATTTT. It codes for CASSAGTRATDTQYF.

The CDR3 region is CSVARPPNTGELFF. In DNA form, the CDR3 reads TGCAGCGTTGCGCGGCCTCCCAACACCGGGGAGCTGTTTTTT. This chain joins TRBV29-1 and TRBJ2-2; D unclear. In germline, CDR1 is SQVTM, CDR2 ANQGSEA. This CDR3 contains 14 residues. V gave up 4 bases and J gave up 2 bases, with 11 bases separating them.

This clonotype was found a few times. The rearrangement uses TRBV7-9 and TRBJ2-3; TRBD1 is a possible D gene (5 bases). The germline gives CDR1 SEHNR, CDR2 FQNEAQ (reference sequence). The CDR3 totals 15 residues. Trimming removed 2 bases from V and 5 bases from J, with 14 bases in between. The CDR3 DNA follows: TGTGCCAGCAGCTTATTGCCAGGGTATAAAGATACGCAGTATTTT. Translation gives CASSLLPGYKDTQYF.

The chain links TRBV4-3 to TRBJ1-5, with D possibly matching TRBD1 (6 bases). This CDR3 spans 14 amino acids. V lost 0 bases and J 5 bases, leaving 8 bases between the germline ends. Germline V CDR1 and CDR2: LGHNA, YSLEER. The CDR3 coding sequence is TGCGCCAGCAGCCAAGAGGGGGCAGATCAGCCCCAGCATTTT. Protein product: CASSQEGADQPQHF.

This clonotype occurred many times. This chain links TRBV7-9 with TRBJ2-3, with D unclear. This CDR3 is built from 13 residues. Trimming removed 1 base from V and 4 bases from J, with 6 bases in between. The germline gives CDR1 SEHNR, CDR2 FQNEAQ (reference sequence). Here the CDR3 reads CASSLDSPDTQYF. CDR3 in DNA: TGTGCCAGCAGCTTAGACTCACCAGATACGCAGTATTTT.

This rearrangement joins TRBV5-1 to TRBJ2-1, with 7 positions matching TRBD1. The last part of the DNA fits TRBJ2-7 better; the J call may be wrong. The CDR3 spans 15 residues. Per germline, CDR1 SGHRS and CDR2 YFSETQ. The chain's CDR3 is CASSLGGGLGDEQYF. CDR3 sequence (DNA): TGCGCCAGCAGCTTGGGAGGGGGCCTCGGGGATGAGCAGTACTTC.

The chain uses TRBV5-1 and TRBJ2-2, with 7 bases fitting TRBD2. The ends lost 1 base at V and 0 bases at J; junction bases unmatched: 3. The germline gives CDR1 SGHRS, CDR2 YFSETQ. The CDR3 has 16 residues. CDR3 coding DNA: TGCGCCAGCAGCTTGCGGGGGGACGCGAACACCGGGGAGCTGTTTTTT. This sequence encodes CASSLRGDANTGELFF. Supplemented by reference TRBV5-1 and TRBJ2-2, the full variable domain reads KAGVTQTPRYLIKTRGQQVTLSCSPISGHRSVSWYQQTPGQGLQFLFEYFSETQRNKGNFPGRFSGRQFSNSRSEMNVSTLELGDSALYLCASSLRGDANTGELFFGEGSRLTVL.

This clonotype has only a few counts. The chain has TRBV6-5 and TRBJ2-1; D gene ambiguous. Germline V gene lookup returns CDR1 MNHEY and CDR2 SVGAGI. The V end lost 2 bases, the J end lost 6 bases, and 14 bases lay between the germline ends. This CDR3 is 15 amino acids long. Written as DNA, the CDR3 is TGTGCCAGCAGTTACGTTCGCAGCCGGACCAATGAGCAGTTCTTC. Its translation is CASSYVRSRTNEQFF.

The rearrangement uses TRBV7-8 and TRBJ2-7; 8 nucleotides align to TRBD2. CDR1 and CDR2 (germline): SGHVS, FQNEAQ. There are 14 residues in the CDR3. The ends lost 5 bases at V and 4 bases at J; junction bases unmatched: 7. This CDR3 is CASSPRGGSYEQYF. The CDR3 region has the DNA TGTGCCAGCAGCCCCCGGGGGGGCTCGTACGAGCAGTACTTC.

This clonotype was seen a handful of times. The CDR3 spells CASAGLGTTDTQYF. CDR3 in DNA: TGCGCCAGCGCAGGACTGGGGACCACAGATACGCAGTATTTT. The chain uses TRBV4-1 and TRBJ2-3; D is possibly TRBD1 or TRBD2 (5 bases each). CDR3 length: 14 residues. V was trimmed by 8 bases and J by 2 bases, leaving 14 bases between them. Germline loops: CDR1 MGHRA, CDR2 YSYEKL.

This clonotype was detected a few times. The chain has TRBV6-2 or TRBV6-3 and TRBJ1-2; D is undetermined. V was clipped by 3 bases and J by 4 bases, with 18 bases between them. The CDR3 loop spans 16 amino acids. From germline, CDR1 is MNHEY and CDR2 SVGEGT. CDR3 in DNA: TGTGCCAGCAGTTATGCGGCTCGACGCCGAATCTATGGCTACACCTTC. Its translation is CASSYAARRRIYGYTF.